The present T cell receptor (beta chain) was sequenced within a study of CXCR3-negative and CXCR3-positive naive CD8 T cells. CDR3 length: 12 amino acids. Germline CDR1 and CDR2: SQVTM and ANQGSEA. The libraries of TRB cDNA were constructed through 5' RACE using UMI labels. TCRdb reanalyzed the 5' RACE reads and collapses them to one entry per CDR3 protein, without DNA. The sample table sets out some 140,000 distinct CDR3 sequences. Cells that were CD45RO-CCR7+CD27+CD95- constituted naive CD8+ T cells. Points from the study as a whole: CXCR3 expression dropped partially after cryopreservation, and most assays relied on fresh PBMCs. Much lower diversity was found in memory CD8+ cells, while both naive subsets had comparably high diversity. Naive cells positive for CXCR3 carried more hydrophobic TRB CDR3s than CXCR3-negative ones.

With regard to this clonotype: As yet, its antigen is unknown.

The sequencing sample was made of naive CXCR3+ CD8+ T cells from blood. Specified subset: CD45RO-CCR7+CD27+CD95- naive CD8+ T cells expressing CXCR3 (TNR3+). The TCR sequence derives from a human donor in good health. Some clones in this sample may be carry-over from other donors' samples. The chain recombines TRBV29-1 with TRBJ2-5; TCRdb designates TRBD1, a call that cannot be tested without DNA. CDR3 region: CSVGGDRETQYF.